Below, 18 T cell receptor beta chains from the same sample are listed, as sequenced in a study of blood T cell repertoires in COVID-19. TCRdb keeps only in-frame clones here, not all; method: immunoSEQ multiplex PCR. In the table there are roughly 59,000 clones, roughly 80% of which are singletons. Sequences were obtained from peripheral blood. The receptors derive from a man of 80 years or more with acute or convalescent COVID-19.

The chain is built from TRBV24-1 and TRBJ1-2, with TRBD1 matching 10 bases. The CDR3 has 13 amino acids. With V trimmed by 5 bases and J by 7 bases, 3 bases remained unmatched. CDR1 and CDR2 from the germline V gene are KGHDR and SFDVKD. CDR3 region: CATSARDRGGYTF. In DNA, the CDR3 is TGTGCCACCAGTGCCCGGGACAGGGGTGGCTACACCTTC.

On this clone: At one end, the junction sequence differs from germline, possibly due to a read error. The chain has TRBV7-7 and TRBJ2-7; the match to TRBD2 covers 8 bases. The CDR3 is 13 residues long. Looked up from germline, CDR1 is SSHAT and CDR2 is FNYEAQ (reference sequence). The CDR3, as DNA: TGTGCTAGCAGCTATCGGGAGGGCCACGAGCAGTACTTC. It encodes CASSYREGHEQYF. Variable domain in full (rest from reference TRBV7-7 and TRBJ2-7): GAGVSQSPRYKVTKRGQDVTLRCDPISSHATLYWYQQALGQGPEFLTYFNYEAQPDKSGLPSDRFSAERPEGSISTLTIQRTEQRDSAMYRCASSYREGHEQYFGPGTRLTVT.

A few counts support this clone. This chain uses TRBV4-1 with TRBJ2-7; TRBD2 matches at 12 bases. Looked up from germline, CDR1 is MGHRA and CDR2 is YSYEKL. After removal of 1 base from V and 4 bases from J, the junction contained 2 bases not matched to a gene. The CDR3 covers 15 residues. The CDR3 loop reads CASSQASGGGYEQYF. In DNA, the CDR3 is TGCGCCAGCAGCCAAGCTAGCGGGGGGGGGTACGAGCAGTACTTC.

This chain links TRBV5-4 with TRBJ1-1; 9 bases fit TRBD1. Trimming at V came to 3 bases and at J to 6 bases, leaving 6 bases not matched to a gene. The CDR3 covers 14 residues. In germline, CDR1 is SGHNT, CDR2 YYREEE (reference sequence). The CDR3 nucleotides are TGTGCCAGCAGCTCACGGACAGGGGCGGCTGAAGCTTTCTTT. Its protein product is CASSSRTGAAEAFF.

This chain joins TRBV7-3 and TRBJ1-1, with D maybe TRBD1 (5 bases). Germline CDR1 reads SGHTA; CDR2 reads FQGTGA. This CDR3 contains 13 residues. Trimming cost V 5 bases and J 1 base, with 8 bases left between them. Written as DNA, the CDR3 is TGTGCCAGCAGCCAAGACAGGAACACTGAAGCTTTCTTT. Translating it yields CASSQDRNTEAFF.

CDR3 residues: CAWTKGSYNEQFF. CDR3 DNA: TGTGCCTGGACCAAGGGGTCGTACAATGAGCAGTTCTTC. The chain is built from TRBV30 and TRBJ2-1; perhaps TRBD1 as D (5 bases). CDR1 and CDR2 from the germline V gene are GTSNPN and SVGIG (reference sequence). The CDR3 has 13 residues. V was clipped by 4 bases and J by 4 bases, with 11 bases between them.

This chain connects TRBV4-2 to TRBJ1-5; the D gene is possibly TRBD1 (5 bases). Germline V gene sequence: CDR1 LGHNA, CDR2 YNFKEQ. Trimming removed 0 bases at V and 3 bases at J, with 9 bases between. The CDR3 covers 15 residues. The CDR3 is CASSQDGGPNQPQHF. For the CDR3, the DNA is TGTGCCAGCAGCCAAGACGGGGGACCCAATCAGCCCCAGCATTTT.

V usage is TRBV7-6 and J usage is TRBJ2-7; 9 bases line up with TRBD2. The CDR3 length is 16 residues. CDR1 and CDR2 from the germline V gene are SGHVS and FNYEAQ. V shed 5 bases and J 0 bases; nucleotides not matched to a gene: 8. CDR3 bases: TGTGCCAGCAGCCCCCAGCGGGGGGAATACTCCTACGAGCAGTACTTC. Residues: CASSPQRGEYSYEQYF.

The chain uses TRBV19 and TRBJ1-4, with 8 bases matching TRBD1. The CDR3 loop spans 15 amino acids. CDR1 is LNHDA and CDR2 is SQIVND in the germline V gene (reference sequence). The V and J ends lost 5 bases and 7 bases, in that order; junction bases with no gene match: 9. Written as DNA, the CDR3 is TGTGCCAGTAGTCCTCTGACAGGGGTTGGTGAAAAACTGTTTTTT. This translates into CASSPLTGVGEKLFF. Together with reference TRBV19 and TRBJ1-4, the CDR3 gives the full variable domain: DGGITQSPKYLFRKEGQNVTLSCEQNLNHDAMYWYRQDPGQGLRLIYYSQIVNDFQKGDIAEGYSVSREKKESFPLTVTSAQKNPTAFYLCASSPLTGVGEKLFFGSGTQLSVL.

CDR3 sequence (DNA): TGTGCCAGTAGTACCTCCTCGGGCGAGCAGTACTTC. Its translation: CASSTSSGEQYF. The chain combines TRBV19 with TRBJ2-7; D gene uncertain. This CDR3 spans 12 amino acids. Germline V lookup: CDR1 LNHDA, CDR2 SQIVND (reference sequence). The V end lost 4 bases, the J end lost 6 bases, and 10 bases lay between the germline ends.

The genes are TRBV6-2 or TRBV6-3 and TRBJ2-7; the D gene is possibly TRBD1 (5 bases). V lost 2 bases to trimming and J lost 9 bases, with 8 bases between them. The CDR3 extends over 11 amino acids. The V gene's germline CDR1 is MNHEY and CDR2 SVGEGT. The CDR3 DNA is TGTGCCAGCAGTTACGGGGCAGGGCAGTACTTC. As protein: CASSYGAGQYF.

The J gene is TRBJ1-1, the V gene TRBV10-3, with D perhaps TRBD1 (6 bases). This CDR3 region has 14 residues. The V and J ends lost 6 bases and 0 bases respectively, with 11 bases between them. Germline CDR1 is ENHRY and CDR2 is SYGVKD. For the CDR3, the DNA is TGTGCCATCAGCGAGGACAGCCTGAACACTGAAGCTTTCTTT. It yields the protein CAISEDSLNTEAFF.

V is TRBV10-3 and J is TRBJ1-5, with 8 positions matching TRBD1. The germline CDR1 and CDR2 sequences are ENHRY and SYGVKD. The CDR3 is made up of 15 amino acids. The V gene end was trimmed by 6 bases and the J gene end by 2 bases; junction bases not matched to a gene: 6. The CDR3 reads CAISDPGQGNQPQHF. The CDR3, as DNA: TGTGCCATCAGCGACCCGGGACAGGGCAATCAGCCCCAGCATTTT.

CDR3 loop: CASSGQGTGANVLTF. DNA of the CDR3: TGTGCCAGCAGCGGACAGGGGACTGGGGCCAACGTCCTGACTTTC. The chain recombines TRBV2 with TRBJ2-6; 9 nucleotides match TRBD1. Germline CDR1 is SNHLY and CDR2 is FYNNEI. Trimming cost V 6 bases and J 2 bases; bases outside gene matches: 2. The CDR3 covers 15 residues.

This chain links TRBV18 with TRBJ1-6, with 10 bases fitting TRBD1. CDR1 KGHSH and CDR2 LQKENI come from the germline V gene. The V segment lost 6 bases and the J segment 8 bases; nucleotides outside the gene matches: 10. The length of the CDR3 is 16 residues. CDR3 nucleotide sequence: TGTGCCAGCTCCGACGGGACAGGGGCGTACTATTCACCCCTCCACTTT. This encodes CASSDGTGAYYSPLHF.

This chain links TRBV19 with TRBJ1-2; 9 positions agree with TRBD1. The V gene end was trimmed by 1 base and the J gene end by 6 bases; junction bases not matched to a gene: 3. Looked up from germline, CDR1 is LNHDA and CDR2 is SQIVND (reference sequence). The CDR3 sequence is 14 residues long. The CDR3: CASSIAGTGNGYTF. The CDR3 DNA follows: TGTGCCAGTAGTATAGCAGGGACAGGGAATGGCTACACCTTC.

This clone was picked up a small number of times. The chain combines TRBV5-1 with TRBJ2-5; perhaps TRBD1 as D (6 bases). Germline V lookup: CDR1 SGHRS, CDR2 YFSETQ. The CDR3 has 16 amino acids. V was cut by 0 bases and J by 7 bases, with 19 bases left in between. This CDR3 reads CASSLALGQTPGTQYF. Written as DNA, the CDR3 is TGCGCCAGCAGCTTGGCTCTGGGACAAACTCCAGGGACCCAGTACTTC.

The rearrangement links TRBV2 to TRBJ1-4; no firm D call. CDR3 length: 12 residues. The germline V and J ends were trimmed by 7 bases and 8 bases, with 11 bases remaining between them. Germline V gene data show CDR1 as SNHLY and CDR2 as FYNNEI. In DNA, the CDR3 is TGTGCCAGCACCTCTACTCGGGAAAAACTGTTTTTT. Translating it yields CASTSTREKLFF.